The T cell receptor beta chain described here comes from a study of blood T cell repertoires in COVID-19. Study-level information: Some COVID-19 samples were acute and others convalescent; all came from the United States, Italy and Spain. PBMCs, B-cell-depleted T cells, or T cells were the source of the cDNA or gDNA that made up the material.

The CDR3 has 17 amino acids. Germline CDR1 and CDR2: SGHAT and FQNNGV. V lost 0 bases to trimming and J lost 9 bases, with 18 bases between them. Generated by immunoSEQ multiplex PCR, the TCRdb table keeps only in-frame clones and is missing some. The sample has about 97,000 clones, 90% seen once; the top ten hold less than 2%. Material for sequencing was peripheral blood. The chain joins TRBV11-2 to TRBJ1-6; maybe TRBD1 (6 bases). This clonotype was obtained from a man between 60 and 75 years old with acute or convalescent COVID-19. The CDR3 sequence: CASSLETGLGAGSPLHF. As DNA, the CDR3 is TGTGCCAGCAGCTTAGAGACAGGTCTGGGGGCGGGTTCACCCCTCCACTTT.